Below, 29 T cell receptor beta chains from the same sample are listed, as sequenced in a study of T cell responses to AZD1222 COVID-19 vaccine. TCRdb's table, derived via immunoSEQ multiplex PCR, lists solely in-frame clones and lacks some. Altogether about 140,000 clones are present, more than 70% being singletons, with the ten largest covering 2.5% to 3.5%. The sequencing here drew on peripheral blood, taken on day 0 of AZD1222 vaccination. The receptors derive from an adult in good health.

CDR3 DNA: TGTGCCAGCAGCCGGCTTAGGGAAACCTCCTACGAGCAGTACTTC. Translated, it gives CASSRLRETSYEQYF. The J gene is TRBJ2-7, the V gene TRBV13; D uncertain. Germline V lookup: CDR1 PRHDT, CDR2 FYEKMQ (reference sequence). V was trimmed by 5 bases and J by 0 bases, leaving 14 bases between them. This CDR3 has 15 amino acids.

This rearrangement joins TRBV6-9 to TRBJ1-3; no definite D call. The germline V and J ends were trimmed by 11 bases and 2 bases, with 10 bases remaining between them. There are 12 residues in the CDR3. Looked up from germline, CDR1 is MNHGY and CDR2 is SVAAGI. The CDR3: CAGRRAGNTIYF. The CDR3 nucleotides read TGTGCCGGTAGGCGGGCTGGAAACACCATATATTTT.

A single count supports this clone. The V gene is TRBV19, the J gene TRBJ2-2; 7 bases are a match to TRBD1. The trim removed 0 bases at V and 0 bases at J, leaving 4 bases unmatched. The CDR3 has 17 residues. Germline CDR1 LNHDA, CDR2 SQIVND (reference sequence). The CDR3 nucleotides read TGTGCCAGTAGTATAGATCAAGGGACAGCGAACACCGGGGAGCTGTTTTTT. Its protein product is CASSIDQGTANTGELFF.

This rearrangement joins TRBV11-2 to TRBJ2-7; 12 bases line up with TRBD2. The germline gives CDR1 SGHAT, CDR2 FQNNGV. The CDR3 length is 18 residues. V was clipped by 2 bases and J by 3 bases; unmatched bases: 11. This CDR3 is CASSLISTSGRSGYEQYF. CDR3 bases: TGTGCCAGCAGCTTAATATCTACTAGCGGGAGGTCCGGCTACGAGCAGTACTTC.

V usage is TRBV10-3 and J usage is TRBJ2-5; D is possibly TRBD1 (6 bases). The CDR3 is made up of 12 amino acids. Germline loops: CDR1 ENHRY, CDR2 SYGVKD. The V end lost 4 bases, the J end lost 5 bases, and 8 bases lay between the germline ends. Here the CDR3 reads CAISARGETQYF. CDR3 DNA: TGTGCCATCAGTGCTAGGGGGGAGACCCAGTACTTC.

The genes are TRBV19 and TRBJ1-5; D gene unclear. The V gene's germline CDR1 is LNHDA and CDR2 SQIVND (reference sequence). Trimming took 3 bases from V and 3 from J, leaving 6 bases between them. This CDR3 comprises 13 residues. CDR3 nucleotides: TGTGCCAGTAGTATCAGTTTCAATCAGCCCCAGCATTTT. It encodes CASSISFNQPQHF.

The CDR3 spells CASIVDRLNTEAFF. The DNA for the CDR3 is TGTGCCAGCATAGTGGACAGACTGAACACTGAAGCTTTCTTT. The chain employs TRBV28 and TRBJ1-1, with a tentative D call TRBD1 (6 bases). The germline V gene encodes CDR1 MDHEN and CDR2 SYDVKM. The CDR3 extends over 14 amino acids. V was shortened by 7 bases and J by 0 bases, with 12 bases between the two germline ends.

V is TRBV12-1 and J is TRBJ2-5; the table's TRBD2 call for D was not verified on the DNA. TRBV12-1 is shown as a pseudogene. This CDR3 has 14 residues. CDR3: CASSFPSSGETQYF. The CDR3 DNA sequence: TGTGCCAGCAGCTTTCCCAGTTCGGGAGAGACCCAGTACTTC.

This chain uses TRBV28 with TRBJ2-2; 15 nucleotides line up with TRBD2. V gave up 2 bases and J gave up 1 base; unmatched junction bases: 5. This CDR3 has 19 amino acids. Germline V lookup: CDR1 MDHEN, CDR2 SYDVKM. CDR3 residues: CASSLPGTSGRWNTGELFF. CDR3 in DNA: TGTGCCAGCAGTTTACCCGGGACTAGCGGGAGGTGGAACACCGGGGAGCTGTTTTTT.

The rearrangement uses TRBV19 and TRBJ2-1; weak D call: TRBD2 (5 bases). There are 17 residues in the CDR3. Trimming removed 0 bases from V and 6 bases from J, with 18 bases in between. Per the germline V gene, CDR1 is LNHDA and CDR2 is SQIVND (reference sequence). CDR3 in amino acids: CASSIEHRAFRGNEQFF. The CDR3 coding sequence is TGTGCCAGTAGTATAGAGCATCGAGCCTTTCGGGGCAATGAGCAGTTCTTC.

The gene calls are TRBV24-1 and TRBJ2-3, with 8 positions matching TRBD1. Looked up from germline, CDR1 is KGHDR and CDR2 is SFDVKD. V shed 4 bases and J 5 bases; nucleotides not matched to a gene: 4. CDR3 length equals 14 residues. Written as DNA, the CDR3 is TGTGCCACCAGTGACGACAGGGGCAGAGATACGCAGTATTTT. Translated, it gives CATSDDRGRDTQYF.

The chain has TRBV3-1 (or the pseudogene TRBV3-2) and TRBJ1-5, with 7 bases lining up with TRBD1. Per the germline V gene, CDR1 is LGHDT and CDR2 is YNNKEL (reference sequence). V trimming: 2 bases; J trimming: 2 bases; junction bases outside the gene matches: 12. This CDR3 is built from 18 residues. Written as DNA, the CDR3 is TGTGCCAGCAGCCAACCCCAAGGGAGGGGGCCAGGCAATCAGCCCCAGCATTTT. Protein: CASSQPQGRGPGNQPQHF.

The chain has TRBV9 and TRBJ2-2, with TRBD2 identical over 7 bases. Trimming at V came to 1 base and at J to 4 bases, leaving 4 bases not matched to a gene. In germline, CDR1 is SGDLS, CDR2 YYNGEE. The CDR3 totals 15 residues. The CDR3 reads CASSVIGEGTGELFF. CDR3 nucleotides: TGTGCCAGCAGCGTAATCGGGGAGGGCACCGGGGAGCTGTTTTTT. Variable domain in full (rest from reference TRBV9 and TRBJ2-2): DSGVTQTPKHLITATGQRVTLRCSPRSGDLSVYWYQQSLDQGLQFLIQYYNGEERAKGNILERFSAQQFPDLHSELNLSSLELGDSALYFCASSVIGEGTGELFFGEGSRLTVL.

The chain carries TRBV28 and TRBJ2-7; tentatively, D is TRBD2 (6 bases). The CDR3 is 15 amino acids. Trimming removed 6 bases from V and 1 base from J, with 16 bases in between. Germline-derived CDR1 and CDR2 are MDHEN and SYDVKM. As DNA, the CDR3 is TGTGCCAGCAGCCCCGTGGGGGGAAGTTCCTACGAGCAGTACTTC. It is translated as CASSPVGGSSYEQYF.

The rearrangement uses TRBV28 and TRBJ2-4; 7 nucleotides align to TRBD1. The trim removed 4 bases at V and 9 bases at J, leaving 9 bases unmatched. The CDR3 is 14 residues long. The germline V gene has CDR1 MDHEN and CDR2 SYDVKM. DNA for the CDR3: TGTGCCAGCAGTTCAAATACAGGGGTGGGCATTCAGTACTTC. This codes for CASSSNTGVGIQYF.

The V gene is TRBV6-5, the J gene TRBJ2-7; no clear D gene. The length of the CDR3 is 14 residues. Between the trimmed V and J ends, which lost 7 bases and 4 bases, there was a span of 17 bases. The germline gives CDR1 MNHEY, CDR2 SVGAGI. CDR3 sequence reads: CASKLVEDGYEQYF. CDR3 nucleotide sequence: TGTGCCAGCAAGCTGGTCGAGGACGGGTACGAGCAGTACTTC.

The chain combines TRBV4-3 with TRBJ2-3, with TRBD1 matching over 11 bases. The CDR3 runs 16 residues. Germline CDR1 is LGHNA and CDR2 is YSLEER. V lost 1 base to trimming and J lost 4 bases; unmatched junction nucleotides: 4. This CDR3 reads CASSQALGQGADTQYF. As DNA, the CDR3 is TGCGCCAGCAGCCAAGCTTTGGGACAGGGGGCAGATACGCAGTATTTT.

The chain links TRBV6-5 to TRBJ2-7, with TRBD2 matching over 7 bases. The CDR3 spans 14 residues. Germline loops: CDR1 MNHEY, CDR2 SVGAGI. Trimming removed 7 bases from V and 5 bases from J; junction bases left unmatched: 11. DNA of the CDR3: TGTGCCAGCAAAGAGGGCGGGAGTGTTAACGAGCAGTACTTC. As protein: CASKEGGSVNEQYF.

The chain employs TRBV28 and TRBJ2-2; D gene uncertain. Trimming stripped 3 bases from V and 6 bases from J, with 2 bases between. Germline V gives CDR1 MDHEN, CDR2 SYDVKM. This CDR3 comprises 11 residues. CDR3 nucleotides: TGTGCCAGCAGTTTGTCCGGGGAGCTGTTTTTT. Amino acid sequence: CASSLSGELFF. The whole variable domain, filled in from reference TRBV28 and TRBJ2-2, reads DVKVTQSSRYLVKRTGEKVFLECVQDMDHENMFWYRQDPGLGLRLIYFSYDVKMKEKGDIPEGYSVSREKKERFSLILESASTNQTSMYLCASSLSGELFFGEGSRLTVL.

The chain carries TRBV4-2 and TRBJ2-7; no definite D call. The CDR3 length is 15 residues. In germline, CDR1 is LGHNA, CDR2 YNFKEQ. Trimming pared 4 bases from V and 0 bases from J, leaving 13 bases between. CDR3 DNA sequence: TGTGCCAGCAGCCCGAGTGAACAGACCTCCTACGAGCAGTACTTC. Translation: CASSPSEQTSYEQYF.

The CDR3 loop reads CASSAGTAYEQYF. CDR3 bases: TGTGCCAGCAGCGCCGGGACAGCCTACGAGCAGTACTTC. The chain has TRBV5-4 and TRBJ2-7; 7 nucleotides match TRBD1. The CDR3 sequence is 13 residues long. Germline CDR1 SGHNT, CDR2 YYREEE (reference sequence). Losses at the gene ends were 4 bases for V and 2 bases for J; bases not matched to a gene: 3.

The chain recombines TRBV6-2 or TRBV6-3 with TRBJ1-2; D unclear. CDR1 is MNHEY, CDR2 SVGEGT, per germline. V was shortened by 4 bases and J by 9 bases, with 12 bases between the two germline ends. This CDR3 comprises 12 residues. CDR3 sequence reads: CASSFGSRSYTF. The CDR3 region has the DNA TGTGCCAGCAGTTTCGGAAGTAGGAGCTACACCTTC.

The rearrangement joins TRBV28 to TRBJ1-5, with 9 bases lining up with TRBD1. The CDR3 length is 12 residues. V was pared by 8 bases and J by 4 bases, with 0 bases of the junction left unmatched. Germline V gives CDR1 MDHEN, CDR2 SYDVKM. CDR3 residues: CASGQGNQPQHF. For the CDR3, the DNA is TGTGCCAGCGGACAGGGGAATCAGCCCCAGCATTTT.

This chain joins TRBV19 and TRBJ1-1; D gene ambiguous. The germline V and J ends were trimmed by 2 bases and 5 bases, with 9 bases remaining between them. This CDR3 is built from 13 residues. Germline CDR1 is LNHDA and CDR2 is SQIVND (reference sequence). The CDR3 reads CASSISQSTEAFF. The CDR3 DNA follows: TGTGCCAGTAGTATATCGCAGAGTACTGAAGCTTTCTTT.

The chain recombines TRBV27 with TRBJ2-7, with D possibly being TRBD2 (5 bases). CDR3 length: 13 residues. Deletions cut 3 bases from V and 4 bases from J, with 10 bases between. From germline, CDR1 is MNHEY and CDR2 SMNVEV (reference sequence). The CDR3 coding sequence is TGTGCCAGCAGTTTCTACGGAGGTTACGAGCAGTACTTC. Residues: CASSFYGGYEQYF.

The chain couples TRBV4-3 to TRBJ2-1; 7 bases line up with TRBD1. From germline, CDR1 is LGHNA and CDR2 YSLEER. The CDR3 consists of 15 residues. V shed 0 bases and J 7 bases; nucleotides not matched to a gene: 6. CDR3 DNA sequence: TGCGCCAGCAGCCAAGATGGTGAACAGGGGAATGAGCAGTTCTTC. As protein: CASSQDGEQGNEQFF.

This chain joins TRBV7-2 and TRBJ2-3, with TRBD1 matching over 9 bases. This CDR3 region has 18 residues. Per the germline V gene, CDR1 is SGHTA and CDR2 is FQGNSA. J was trimmed by 3 bases and V by 1 base; bases with no gene match: 11. This CDR3 is CASSLEGTGRIGTDTQYF. The CDR3 nucleotides are TGTGCCAGCAGCTTAGAGGGGACAGGGAGGATTGGAACAGATACGCAGTATTTT.

A note on this clone: This specimen includes other DNA sequences encoding the same CDR3. The gene calls are TRBV18 and TRBJ2-2; the D is unclear. The V end lost 0 bases, the J end lost 1 base, and 3 bases lay between the germline ends. This CDR3 region has 14 residues. The germline V gene encodes CDR1 KGHSH and CDR2 LQKENI. Here the CDR3 DNA reads TGTGCCAGCTCACCACCCGGGAACACCGGGGAGCTGTTTTTT. It is translated as CASSPPGNTGELFF.

The chain joins TRBV3-1 (or the pseudogene TRBV3-2) to TRBJ2-6; 7 bases agree with TRBD1. The length of the CDR3 is 17 residues. The V gene's germline CDR1 is LGHDT and CDR2 YNNKEL (reference sequence). V was pared by 1 base and J by 0 bases, with 3 bases of the junction left unmatched. For the CDR3, the DNA is TGTGCCAGCAGCCAAGGGACAGGCCACTCTGGGGCCAACGTCCTGACTTTC. Translated: CASSQGTGHSGANVLTF.